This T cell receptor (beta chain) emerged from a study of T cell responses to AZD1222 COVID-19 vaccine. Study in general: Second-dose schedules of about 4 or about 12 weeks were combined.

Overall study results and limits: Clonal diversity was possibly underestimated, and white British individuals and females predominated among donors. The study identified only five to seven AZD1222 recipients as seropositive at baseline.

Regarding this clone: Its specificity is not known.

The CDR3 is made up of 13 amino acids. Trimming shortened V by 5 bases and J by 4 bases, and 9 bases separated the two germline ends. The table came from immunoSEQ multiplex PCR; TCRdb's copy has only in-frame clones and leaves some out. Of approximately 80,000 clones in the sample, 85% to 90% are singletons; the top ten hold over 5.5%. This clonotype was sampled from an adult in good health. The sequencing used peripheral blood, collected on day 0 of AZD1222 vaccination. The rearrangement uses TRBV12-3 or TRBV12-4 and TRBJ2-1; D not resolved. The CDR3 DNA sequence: TGTGCCAGCAGTCTTACGGGTTACAATGAGCAGTTCTTC. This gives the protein CASSLTGYNEQFF.